Listed below are T cell receptor beta chains from one sample, sequenced in a study of cytomegalovirus exposure and HLA in healthy donors. Repertoires were generated with immunoSEQ multiplex PCR, while TCRdb's copy carries only in-frame clones and drops some. The sample has around 160,000 clones, approximately 80% seen once; the top ten hold around 2.5%. The specimen was PBMCs. The receptors come from a woman aged 40 to 49 in good health and CMV-seropositive. Both conserved end residues are part of each CDR3. D genes are given only for firm matches. The size entry is marked missing in some rows and otherwise reads once, few, many or a size class.

D gene	V gene	J gene	clone size	CDR3 DNA	CDR3 protein
.	TRBV7-9	TRBJ1-1	.	TGTTCCAGCAGCCTCCAGGAGAACACTGAAGCTTTCTTT	CSSSLQENTEAFF
.	TRBV9	TRBJ2-7	few	TGTGCCAGCAGCGTAGGAAACAGGGAAACCTACGAGCAGTACTTC	CASSVGNRETYEQYF
.	TRBV19	TRBJ1-2	.	TGTGCCAGCTTTTCCGCCAAAGAGGGCTACACCTTC	CASFSAKEGYTF
TRBD1	TRBV13	TRBJ2-1	.	TGTGCCAGCAGCTGGACAGGACGTGGCTACAATGAGCAGTTCTTC	CASSWTGRGYNEQFF
.	TRBV9	TRBJ2-3	.	TGTGCCAGCAGCGTAGAAGAGGGTGGGCCAGATACGCAGTATTTT	CASSVEEGGPDTQYF
TRBD1	TRBV15	TRBJ1-5	few	TGTGCCACCAGCAGATCGGGACAGGGGGCCCTCCAGCCCCAGCATTTT	CATSRSGQGALQPQHF
.	TRBV4-3	TRBJ1-2	once	TGCGCCAGCAGCCGATCGACAGTTAACTATGGCTACACCTTC	CASSRSTVNYGYTF
.	TRBV7-8	TRBJ2-3	.	TGTGCCAGCAGCTTAGTGGAGCCCAATAAGGAGCAGTATTTT	CASSLVEPNKEQYF
.	TRBV7-9	TRBJ2-2	.	TGTGCCAGCAGCTTACTTACAGCGAACACCGGGGAGCTGTTTTTT	CASSLLTANTGELFF
.	TRBV14	TRBJ2-7	.	TGTGCCAGCAGCCAGGACAGAGCCTACGAGCAGTACTTC	CASSQDRAYEQYF
TRBD1	TRBV5-4	TRBJ2-7	.	TGTGCCAGCAGCTTGGCCGGGACAGGTTCCTACGAGCAGTACTTC	CASSLAGTGSYEQYF
.	TRBV27	TRBJ2-1	.	TGTGCCAGCAGTTTCACACCTTACCCTTCCTACAATGAGCAGTTCTTC	CASSFTPYPSYNEQFF
.	TRBV6-5	TRBJ2-7	.	TGTGCCAGCAGTTACTCTGCTGGTCAGGGCTCCAACGAGCAGTACTTC	CASSYSAGQGSNEQYF
TRBD1	TRBV6-5	TRBJ2-7	.	TGTGCCAGCAGTTGGGGACAGGGGGCCTACGAGCAGTACTTC	CASSWGQGAYEQYF
TRBD1	TRBV19	TRBJ2-6	.	TGTGCCAGTACCCTAGGGGGCATCAGCTCTGGGGCCAACGTCCTGACTTTC	CASTLGGISSGANVLTF
TRBD1	TRBV30	TRBJ2-1	.	TGTGCCTGGACGAAACCCTGGACAGGGGTACGCTACAATGAGCAGTTCTTC	CAWTKPWTGVRYNEQFF
.	TRBV7-9	TRBJ1-2	.	TGTGCCAGCAGCTCGTCGGGCGGGGGCTACACCTTC	CASSSSGGGYTF
.	TRBV5-1	TRBJ1-3	few	TGCGCCAGCAGCCCTGGGGACAACTCTGGAAACACCATATATTTT	CASSPGDNSGNTIYF
.	TRBV5-6	TRBJ1-1	few	TGTGCCAGCAGCTTGGATATCAGGGCGGCAGCTTTCTTT	CASSLDIRAAAFF
.	TRBV19	TRBJ1-2	few	TGTGCCAGTAGTAAGGCAGGGAACTATGGCTACACCTTC	CASSKAGNYGYTF
TRBD2	TRBV7-2	TRBJ2-1	.	TGTGCCAGCAGCTCGTGGACTAGCGGGAGGGCGAATGAGCAGTTCTTC	CASSSWTSGRANEQFF
TRBD2	TRBV7-2	TRBJ2-5	.	TGTGCCAGCAGATCACTAGCGGGGGAAACCCAAGAGACCCAGTACTTC	CASRSLAGETQETQYF
.	TRBV4-3	TRBJ2-1	.	TGCGCCAGCAGCCAAGTTGGGGAGAACAATGAGCAGTTCTTC	CASSQVGENNEQFF
TRBD1	TRBV6-1	TRBJ1-5	.	TGTGCCAGCAGTGATTGGGGACAGTCCAATCAGCCCCAGCATTTT	CASSDWGQSNQPQHF
TRBD2	TRBV7-9	TRBJ2-5	.	TGTGCCAGCAGCTCGGCAACCTTAGCGGGAGGAGCAGAGACCCAGTACTTC	CASSSATLAGGAETQYF
TRBD2	TRBV5-1	TRBJ2-5	.	TGCGCCAGCAGACCTAGCGGGGGGGCGGAGACCCAGTACTTC	CASRPSGGAETQYF
.	TRBV7-9	TRBJ2-1	.	TGTGCCAGCAGCTTGAGCCGGGACAACTACAATGAGCAGTTCTTC	CASSLSRDNYNEQFF
.	TRBV7-9	TRBJ2-7	.	TGTGCCAGCAGGATAGCGGAATCCTACGAGCAGTACTTC	CASRIAESYEQYF
TRBD1	TRBV18	TRBJ1-6	.	TGTGCCAGCTCACTTGGACAGGACTATAATTCACCCCTCCACTTT	CASSLGQDYNSPLHF
TRBD2	TRBV11-2	TRBJ2-3	.	TGTGCCAGCAGCTTAGGGTCTAGCGGGAGAGGAGATACGCAGTATTTT	CASSLGSSGRGDTQYF
.	TRBV6-5	TRBJ2-3	.	TGTGCCAGCAGCCAGGGGGGAATTAGCACAGATACGCAGTATTTT	CASSQGGISTDTQYF
.	TRBV5-4	TRBJ2-1	.	TGTGCCAGCAGCTTGCTTGCGGGGCAATCCTACAATGAGCAGTTCTTC	CASSLLAGQSYNEQFF
TRBD2	TRBV7-2	TRBJ2-7	.	TGTGCCAGCAGCTTAGGCCCCACAGCGGGGGGGACCTACGAGCAGTACTTC	CASSLGPTAGGTYEQYF
.	TRBV7-7	TRBJ2-5	.	TGTGCCAGCAGCCCCGATGGGGGGGCGAAAGAGACCCAGTACTTC	CASSPDGGAKETQYF
.	TRBV7-8	TRBJ2-7	.	TGTGCCAGCAGCTTAGGGGGCAGGTCCTACGAGCAGTACTTC	CASSLGGRSYEQYF
.	TRBV2	TRBJ1-1	.	TGTGCCAGCAGTGGTGGGCAGATGAACACTGAAGCTTTCTTT	CASSGGQMNTEAFF
TRBD2	TRBV13	TRBJ2-2	.	TGTGCCAGCAGCCCTAGGACTAGCGGGAGGGCCCGGGAGCTGTTTTTT	CASSPRTSGRARELFF
.	TRBV6-5	TRBJ2-1	.	TGTGCCAGCAGTTACCTGAGATCCTACAATGAGCAGTTCTTC	CASSYLRSYNEQFF
TRBD2	TRBV7-9	TRBJ2-1	.	TGTGCCAGCAGCCCCACTAGCGGGAGCTCCTACAATGAGCAGTTCTTC	CASSPTSGSSYNEQFF
.	TRBV5-6	TRBJ2-7	.	TGTGCCAGCAGCTTGGCGGGACAAGGATACGAGCAGTACTTC	CASSLAGQGYEQYF
TRBD2	TRBV10-2	TRBJ2-1	once	TGCGGATCAAGCGGGGGCTACAATGAGCAGTTCTTC	CGSSGGYNEQFF
.	TRBV4-2	TRBJ2-6	.	TGTGCCAGCAGCCAAGAGGAGTCTGGGGCCAACGTCCTGACTTTC	CASSQEESGANVLTF
.	TRBV7-2	TRBJ2-3	once	TGTGCCAGCAGCCCGGGATGGTCGACCGATACGCAGTATTTT	CASSPGWSTDTQYF
TRBD1	TRBV7-8	TRBJ1-1	.	TGTGCCAGCAGCTTAAACAGGGGAGACACTGAAGCTTTCTTT	CASSLNRGDTEAFF
.	TRBV23-1	TRBJ1-1	.	TGCGCCAGCAGGGTAAGCCGCACTGAAGCTTTCTTT	CASRVSRTEAFF
.	TRBV21-1	TRBJ2-1	few	TGTGCCAGCAGCGGTAGACTAGCAGACAATGAGCAGTTCTTC	CASSGRLADNEQFF